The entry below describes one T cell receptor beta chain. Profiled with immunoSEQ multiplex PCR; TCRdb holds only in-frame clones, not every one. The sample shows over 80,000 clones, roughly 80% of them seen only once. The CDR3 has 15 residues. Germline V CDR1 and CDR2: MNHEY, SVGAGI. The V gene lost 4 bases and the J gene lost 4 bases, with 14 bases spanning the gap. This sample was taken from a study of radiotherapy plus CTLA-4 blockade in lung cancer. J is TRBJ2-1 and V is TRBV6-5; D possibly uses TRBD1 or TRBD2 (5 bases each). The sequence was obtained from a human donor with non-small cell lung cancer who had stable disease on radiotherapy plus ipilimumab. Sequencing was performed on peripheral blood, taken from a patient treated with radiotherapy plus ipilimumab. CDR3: CASSSPRGSYNEQFF. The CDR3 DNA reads TGTGCCAGCAGTTCCCCGAGGGGTTCTTACAATGAGCAGTTCTTC.